This T cell receptor (beta chain) was identified in a study of PD-L1 blockade in urothelial cancer. Overall study context: Blood analysis was done at 3 weeks (second dose) and 6 weeks after treatment began. The median number of T cells present in blood samples was roughly 140,000.

TCRdb keeps only in-frame clones here, not all; method: immunoSEQ multiplex PCR. The data show some 84,000 clones, about 85% seen once. Notes on the study in general: TCR clonality was measured in pretreatment peripheral blood. Clonality below the median predicted better survival.

A remark on this clone: Its antigen is currently unknown.

V lost 6 bases, J lost 8 bases, and 8 bases stayed unmatched. This CDR3 contains 12 residues. CDR1 is SQVTM, CDR2 ANQGSEA, per germline. The receptor's source is a woman aged 70-85 years with urothelial cancer. The chain is built from TRBV29-1 and TRBJ1-2, with 8 bases matching TRBD1. The sequenced sample was PBMCs, obtained around atezolizumab (anti-PD-L1) treatment. CDR3 sequence reads: CSVTGEDGGYTF. CDR3 bases: TGCAGCGTGACAGGGGAGGACGGCGGCTACACCTTC.